This entry lists 22 T cell receptor beta chains sequenced from one sample in a study of T cell responses to AZD1222 COVID-19 vaccine. The protocol was immunoSEQ multiplex PCR, while the TCRdb copy is restricted to in-frame clones and leaves out a portion. Among some 70,000 clones listed, roughly 82% were seen once. The material sequenced was peripheral blood, taken on day 0 of AZD1222 vaccination. The receptors shown here come from an adult in good health.

This clone was observed once. V is TRBV28 and J is TRBJ1-5; a weak D match, TRBD1 (5 bases). Germline assignment: CDR1 MDHEN and CDR2 SYDVKM. Trimming pared 5 bases from V and 6 bases from J, leaving 5 bases between. This CDR3 has 11 residues. The CDR3 region is CASSRGQPQHF. CDR3 in DNA: TGTGCCAGCAGTAGGGGTCAGCCCCAGCATTTT.

V usage is TRBV2 and J usage is TRBJ2-7, with TRBD1 as a possible D gene (5 bases). The CDR3 is 12 amino acids. V lost 4 bases and J lost 2, with 6 bases in between. Germline lookup yields CDR1 SNHLY and CDR2 FYNNEI. CDR3 bases: TGTGCCAGCAGTGCGACAGCCTACGAGCAGTACTTC. As protein: CASSATAYEQYF.

This chain connects TRBV27 to TRBJ2-5; D not resolved. V lost 6 bases, J lost 1 base, and 3 bases lay in between. CDR3 size: 11 residues. The germline V gene has CDR1 MNHEY and CDR2 SMNVEV (reference sequence). CDR3 sequence reads: CASRSQETQYF. For the CDR3, the DNA is TGTGCCAGCAGATCCCAAGAGACCCAGTACTTC.

Worth noting for this clone: One end of the junction does not line up with germline, which may come from a read error. The genes are TRBV7-7 and TRBJ2-1, with 7 bases fitting TRBD1. This CDR3 is built from 15 residues. Germline-derived CDR1 and CDR2 are SSHAT and FNYEAQ (reference sequence). DNA for the CDR3: TGTGCTAGCAGCCCCAGCGACAGGGAGATTAATGAGCAGTTCTTC. It translates to CASSPSDREINEQFF.

This clone showed up just once. V gene TRBV11-2 combines with J gene TRBJ2-7; 7 bases match TRBD1. Trimming removed 5 bases from V and 6 bases from J; junction bases left unmatched: 13. The CDR3 spans 15 residues. Germline V lookup: CDR1 SGHAT, CDR2 FQNNGV. The DNA of the CDR3 is TGTGCCAGCAGCCCCTTAGGGGGCCGCGCCGCCGAGCAGTACTTC. Translating gives CASSPLGGRAAEQYF.

The chain uses TRBV12-3 or TRBV12-4 and TRBJ2-5, with D hard to call. Trimming took 5 bases from V and 9 from J, leaving 10 bases between them. The CDR3 has 11 residues. In nucleotides, the CDR3 is TGTGCCAGCAGTCCAGGTGGGGCCCAGTACTTC. This encodes CASSPGGAQYF.

The chain links TRBV27 to TRBJ1-2, with 7 bases that match TRBD1. CDR3 length equals 13 residues. Germline V CDR1 and CDR2: MNHEY, SMNVEV (reference sequence). The V and J ends lost 8 bases and 3 bases, in that order; junction bases with no gene match: 6. DNA of the CDR3: TGTGCCAGCGCAGAGACAGGGTACTATGGCTACACCTTC. This codes for CASAETGYYGYTF.

The rearrangement joins TRBV3-1 (or the pseudogene TRBV3-2) to TRBJ2-7; 8 nucleotides line up with TRBD2. CDR3 length: 15 residues. V gave up 5 bases and J gave up 6 bases; unmatched junction bases: 12. Per the germline V gene, CDR1 is LGHDT and CDR2 is YNNKEL (reference sequence). CDR3 sequence reads: CASSVSPGLGAEQYF. The CDR3 nucleotides are TGTGCCAGCAGCGTCAGTCCGGGACTAGGGGCCGAGCAGTACTTC.

The chain couples TRBV9 to TRBJ1-6; D is unresolved. The V gene's germline CDR1 is SGDLS and CDR2 YYNGEE. The CDR3 extends over 14 amino acids. Trimming took off 0 bases at V and 9 bases at J, with 10 bases between the two ends. Here the CDR3 reads CASSVGKRASPLHF. The CDR3, as DNA: TGTGCCAGCAGCGTAGGTAAACGAGCTTCACCCCTCCACTTT.

J is TRBJ1-1 and V is TRBV30, with unresolved D. Germline loops: CDR1 GTSNPN, CDR2 SVGIG (reference sequence). The V end was cut by 3 bases, the J end by 0 bases, with 14 bases between. The CDR3 has 15 residues. The DNA of the CDR3 is TGTGCCTGGAGACTTGGGCTTTTCATGAACACTGAAGCTTTCTTT. Translation: CAWRLGLFMNTEAFF.

The rearrangement joins TRBV2 to TRBJ2-6; 7 bases agree with TRBD1. The germline V gene encodes CDR1 SNHLY and CDR2 FYNNEI. The CDR3 covers 17 residues. V lost 5 bases, J lost 2 bases, and 9 bases stayed unmatched. The CDR3 reads CASSRLTGAAGANVLTF. The DNA of the CDR3 is TGTGCCAGCAGTCGTTTAACAGGGGCGGCTGGGGCCAACGTCCTGACTTTC. Combining the CDR3 with reference TRBV2 and TRBJ2-6 gives the whole variable domain EPEVTQTPSHQVTQMGQEVILRCVPISNHLYFYWYRQILGQKVEFLVSFYNNEISEKSEIFDDQFSVERPDGSNFTLKIRSTKLEDSAMYFCASSRLTGAAGANVLTFGAGSRLTVL.

V usage is TRBV18 and J usage is TRBJ1-5; D is possibly TRBD1 (6 bases). V lost 3 bases, J lost 3 bases, and 9 bases lay in between. The CDR3 is 14 amino acids. Germline V lookup: CDR1 KGHSH, CDR2 LQKENI. The CDR3 nucleotides are TGTGCCAGCTCACCGGGACACACCAATCAGCCCCAGCATTTT. As protein: CASSPGHTNQPQHF.

This chain joins TRBV11-3 and TRBJ2-5; tentatively, D is TRBD2 (7 bases). The V gene lost 5 bases and the J gene lost 3 bases, with 19 bases spanning the gap. CDR3 size: 16 residues. Looked up from germline, CDR1 is SGHNT and CDR2 is YENEEA. In nucleotides, the CDR3 is TGTGCCAGCAGCGCTTGGGGGGAGGGGGATAAAGAGACCCAGTACTTC. It is translated as CASSAWGEGDKETQYF.

The chain uses TRBV25-1 and TRBJ2-3; 9 nucleotides line up with TRBD1. The J segment lost 3 bases and the V segment lost 6 bases, leaving 4 bases of the junction unmatched. The length of the CDR3 is 14 residues. CDR1 and CDR2 from the germline V gene are MGHDK and SYGVNS. DNA of the CDR3: TGTGCCAGCAGGGTCGGGACAGGGACAGATACGCAGTATTTT. Residues: CASRVGTGTDTQYF. Together with reference TRBV25-1 and TRBJ2-3, the CDR3 gives the full variable domain: EADIYQTPRYLVIGTGKKITLECSQTMGHDKMYWYQQDPGMELHLIHYSYGVNSTEKGDLSSESTVSRIRTEHFPLTLESARPSHTSQYLCASRVGTGTDTQYFGPGTRLTVL.

V is TRBV10-3 and J is TRBJ1-2; 9 nucleotides match TRBD1. In germline, CDR1 is ENHRY, CDR2 SYGVKD. The length of the CDR3 is 21 residues. J gave up 4 bases and V 2 bases, and 23 bases lay outside the gene matches. The DNA of the CDR3 is TGTGCCATCAGTGAGACAAAGACCGGGACAGGGATTACTACTGACCTCTATGGCTACACCTTC. Protein: CAISETKTGTGITTDLYGYTF.

This sequence joins TRBV6-2 or TRBV6-3 and TRBJ2-7; tentative D call: TRBD2 (7 bases). Germline CDR1 is MNHEY and CDR2 is SVGEGT. V was trimmed by 2 bases and J by 4 bases, leaving 21 bases between them. This CDR3 region has 17 residues. The CDR3: CASSYAGLSGGGYEQYF. The CDR3 DNA sequence: TGTGCCAGCAGTTACGCGGGCCTATCGGGGGGCGGGTACGAGCAGTACTTC.

The chain is built from TRBV7-2 and TRBJ1-6; D is unclear. The CDR3 loop spans 14 amino acids. Trimming left V 11 bases short and J 0 bases short, with 11 bases between. CDR1 is SGHTA, CDR2 FQGNSA, per germline. CDR3 DNA sequence: TGTGCCGTTCCCAGGAGCTCCTATAATTCACCCCTCCACTTT. It specifies CAVPRSSYNSPLHF. Full variable domain (outside the CDR3, taken from reference TRBV7-2 and TRBJ1-6): GAGVSQSPSNKVTEKGKDVELRCDPISGHTALYWYRQSLGQGLEFLIYFQGNSAPDKSGLPSDRFSAERTGGSVSTLTIQRTQQEDSAVYLCAVPRSSYNSPLHFGNGTRLTVT.

The sample holds a few counts of this clone. The rearrangement joins TRBV5-1 to TRBJ1-6; no clear D gene. V lost 4 bases and J 7 bases, leaving 12 bases between the germline ends. Looked up from germline, CDR1 is SGHRS and CDR2 is YFSETQ. The CDR3 consists of 14 residues. CDR3 region: CASSLDGWNSPLHF. CDR3 nucleotide sequence: TGCGCCAGCAGCCTTGACGGATGGAATTCACCCCTCCACTTT.

The rearrangement uses TRBV6-2 or TRBV6-3 and TRBJ2-7, with D unclear. From germline, CDR1 is MNHEY and CDR2 SVGEGT. The CDR3 is 11 residues long. Between the trimmed V and J ends, which lost 5 bases and 5 bases, there was a span of 7 bases. CDR3 DNA sequence: TGTGCCAGCAGTCAATCCCACGAGCAGTACTTC. Residues: CASSQSHEQYF.

The CDR3 loop is CASSISGQGTYEQYF. The CDR3 DNA follows: TGTGCCAGTAGTATCTCGGGACAGGGGACCTACGAGCAGTACTTC. The chain has TRBV19 and TRBJ2-7; 10 nucleotides agree with TRBD1. The length of the CDR3 is 15 residues. V shed 3 bases and J 2 bases; nucleotides not matched to a gene: 4. The germline V gene encodes CDR1 LNHDA and CDR2 SQIVND (reference sequence).

This clone has only one observation. The V gene is TRBV4-1, the J gene TRBJ2-5, with 10 bases identical to TRBD1. Germline V gene sequence: CDR1 MGHRA, CDR2 YSYEKL. The CDR3 is made up of 15 amino acids. After removal of 3 bases from V and 4 bases from J, the junction contained 5 bases not matched to a gene. This CDR3 reads CASSQTRDRGETQYF. The CDR3 DNA is TGCGCCAGCAGCCAGACGCGGGACAGGGGAGAGACCCAGTACTTC.

The rearrangement links TRBV6-5 to TRBJ1-3, with D unclear. The V gene's germline CDR1 is MNHEY and CDR2 SVGAGI. The CDR3 is 13 residues long. Trimming took off 7 bases at V and 4 bases at J, with 11 bases between the two ends. CDR3 coding DNA: TGTGCCAGCACTGGATGGGTAGGAAACACCATATATTTT. Translating it yields CASTGWVGNTIYF.